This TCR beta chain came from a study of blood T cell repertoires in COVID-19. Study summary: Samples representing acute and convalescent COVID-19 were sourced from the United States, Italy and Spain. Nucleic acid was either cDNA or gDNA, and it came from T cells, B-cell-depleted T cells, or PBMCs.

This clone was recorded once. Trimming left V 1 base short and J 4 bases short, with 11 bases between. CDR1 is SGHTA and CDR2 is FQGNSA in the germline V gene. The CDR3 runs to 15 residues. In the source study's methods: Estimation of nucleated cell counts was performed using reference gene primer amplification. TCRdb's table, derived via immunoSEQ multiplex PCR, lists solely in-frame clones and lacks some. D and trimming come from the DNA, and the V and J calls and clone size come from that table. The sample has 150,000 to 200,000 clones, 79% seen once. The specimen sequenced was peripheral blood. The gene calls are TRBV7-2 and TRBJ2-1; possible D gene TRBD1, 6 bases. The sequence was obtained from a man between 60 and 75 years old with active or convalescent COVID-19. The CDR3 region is CASSLGGQSYNEQFF. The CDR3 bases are TGTGCCAGCAGCTTAGGAGGACAGAGTTACAATGAGCAGTTCTTC.